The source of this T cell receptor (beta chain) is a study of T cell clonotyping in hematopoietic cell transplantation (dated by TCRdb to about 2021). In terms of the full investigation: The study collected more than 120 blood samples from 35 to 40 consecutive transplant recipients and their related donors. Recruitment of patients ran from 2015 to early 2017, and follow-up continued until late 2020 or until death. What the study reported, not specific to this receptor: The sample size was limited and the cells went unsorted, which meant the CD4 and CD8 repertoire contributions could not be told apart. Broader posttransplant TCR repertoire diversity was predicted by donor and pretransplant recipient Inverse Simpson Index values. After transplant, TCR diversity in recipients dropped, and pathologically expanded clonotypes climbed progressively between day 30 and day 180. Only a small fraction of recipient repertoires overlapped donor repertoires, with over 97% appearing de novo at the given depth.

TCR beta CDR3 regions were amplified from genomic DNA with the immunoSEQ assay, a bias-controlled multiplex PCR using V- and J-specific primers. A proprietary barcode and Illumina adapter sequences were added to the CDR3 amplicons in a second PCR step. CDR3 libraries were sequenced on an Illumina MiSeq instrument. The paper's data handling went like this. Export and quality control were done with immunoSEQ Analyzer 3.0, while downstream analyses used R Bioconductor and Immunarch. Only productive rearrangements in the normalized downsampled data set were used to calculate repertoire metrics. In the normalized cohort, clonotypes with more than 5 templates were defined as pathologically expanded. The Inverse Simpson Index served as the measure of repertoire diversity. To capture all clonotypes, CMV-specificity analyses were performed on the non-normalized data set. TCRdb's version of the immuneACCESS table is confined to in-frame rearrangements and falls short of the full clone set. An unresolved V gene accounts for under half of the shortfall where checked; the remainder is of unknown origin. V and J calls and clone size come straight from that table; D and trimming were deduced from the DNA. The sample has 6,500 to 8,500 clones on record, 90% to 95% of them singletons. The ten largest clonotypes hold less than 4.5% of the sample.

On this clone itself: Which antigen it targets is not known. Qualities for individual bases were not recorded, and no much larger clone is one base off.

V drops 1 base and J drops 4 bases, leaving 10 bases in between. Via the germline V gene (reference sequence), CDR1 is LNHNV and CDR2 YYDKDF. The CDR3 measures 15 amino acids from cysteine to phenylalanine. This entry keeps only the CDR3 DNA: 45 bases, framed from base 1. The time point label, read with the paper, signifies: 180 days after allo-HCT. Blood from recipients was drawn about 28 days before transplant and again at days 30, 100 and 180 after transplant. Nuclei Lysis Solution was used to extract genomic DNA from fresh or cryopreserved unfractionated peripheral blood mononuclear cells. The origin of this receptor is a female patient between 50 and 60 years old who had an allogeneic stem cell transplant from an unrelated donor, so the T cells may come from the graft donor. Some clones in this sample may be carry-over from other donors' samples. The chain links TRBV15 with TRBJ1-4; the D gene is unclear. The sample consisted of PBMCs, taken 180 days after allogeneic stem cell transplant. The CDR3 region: CATSRGSRLNEKLFF. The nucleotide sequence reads TGTGCCACCAGCAGAGGCAGCAGACTTAATGAAAAACTGTTTTTT.